A selection of T cell receptor beta chains follows, all from one sample in a study of T-cell memory formation after mild COVID-19. TCRdb reprocessed the 5' RACE reads via MiXCR and lists one record per CDR3 protein. The table lists 35,000 to 50,000 distinct CDR3 sequences, 5% to 7% of them singletons. The sample was PBMCs or a T cell subset sorted from them (not recorded which). Receptors originate from an adult who had mild COVID-19 (a few samples of this study predate the infection). Cell type and time point are not known. The CDR3 runs from the conserved cysteine through the conserved F or W. Each record gives: V gene, clone size, J gene, D gene, CDR3 protein, CDR3 DNA. A D gene is named only where the DNA matches it firmly. Clone size is shown for a subset of rows, as once, few, many or a class of expanded clone.

v_gene: TRBV2; abundance: -; j_gene: TRBJ2-3; d_gene: -; CDR3aa: CASRTGNRRDTQYF; CDR3nt: TGTGCCAGCAGGACCGGGAACAGGAGGGATACGCAGTATTTT
v_gene: TRBV4-1; abundance: many; j_gene: TRBJ1-2; d_gene: -; CDR3aa: CASSQDLTNYGYTF; CDR3nt: TGCGCCAGCAGCCAAGACCTGACTAACTATGGCTACACCTTC
v_gene: TRBV12-3/TRBV12-4; abundance: many; j_gene: TRBJ1-5; d_gene: -; CDR3aa: CASSRGPGQPQHF; CDR3nt: TGTGCCAGCAGTCGGGGTCCTGGACAGCCCCAGCATTTT
v_gene: TRBV7-8; abundance: few; j_gene: TRBJ2-2; d_gene: -; CDR3aa: CASSLVSVQTTGELFF; CDR3nt: TGTGCCAGCAGCTTAGTTTCGGTCCAGACCACCGGGGAGCTGTTTTTT
v_gene: TRBV19; abundance: -; j_gene: TRBJ1-4; d_gene: -; CDR3aa: CASSTRHRVEEKLFF; CDR3nt: TGTGCCAGTAGTACCCGTCATAGGGTAGAAGAAAAACTGTTTTTT
v_gene: TRBV15; abundance: -; j_gene: TRBJ2-5; d_gene: -; CDR3aa: CATSRDQGPETQYF; CDR3nt: TGTGCCACCAGCAGAGATCAGGGTCCGGAGACCCAGTACTTC
v_gene: TRBV7-6; abundance: many; j_gene: TRBJ2-2; d_gene: -; CDR3aa: CASSLFPASSTGELFF; CDR3nt: TGTGCCAGCAGCTTATTTCCAGCGAGTAGCACCGGGGAGCTGTTTTTT
v_gene: TRBV7-2; abundance: -; j_gene: TRBJ1-1; d_gene: TRBD1; CDR3aa: CASSLGRGQGEAFF; CDR3nt: TGTGCCAGCAGCTTAGGGAGGGGGCAGGGTGAAGCTTTCTTT
v_gene: TRBV20-1; abundance: many; j_gene: TRBJ2-1; d_gene: -; CDR3aa: CSAGTIGVSYNEQFF; CDR3nt: TGCAGTGCTGGGACAATAGGGGTTTCCTACAATGAGCAGTTCTTC
v_gene: TRBV28; abundance: few; j_gene: TRBJ2-3; d_gene: TRBD2; CDR3aa: CASTPPGTSGPKNTDTQYF; CDR3nt: TGTGCCAGCACTCCTCCCGGGACTAGCGGTCCCAAGAACACAGATACGCAGTATTTT
v_gene: TRBV27; abundance: -; j_gene: TRBJ2-7; d_gene: TRBD1; CDR3aa: CASGTGPYEQYF; CDR3nt: TGTGCCAGCGGGACAGGGCCCTACGAGCAGTACTTC
v_gene: TRBV24-1; abundance: few; j_gene: TRBJ1-2; d_gene: -; CDR3aa: CATSDLSSGGYTF; CDR3nt: TGTGCCACCAGTGATTTATCCTCGGGGGGCTACACCTTC
v_gene: TRBV27; abundance: many; j_gene: TRBJ2-1; d_gene: -; CDR3aa: CASSFSGHSNEQFF; CDR3nt: TGTGCCAGCAGTTTCTCAGGACATTCCAATGAGCAGTTCTTC
v_gene: TRBV7-6; abundance: many; j_gene: TRBJ2-1; d_gene: -; CDR3aa: CASSPPGKAYNEQFF; CDR3nt: TGTGCCAGCAGCCCCCCGGGTAAAGCCTACAATGAGCAGTTCTTC
v_gene: TRBV29-1; abundance: -; j_gene: TRBJ1-2; d_gene: TRBD1; CDR3aa: CSVPGGGRGTKIYGYTF; CDR3nt: TGCAGCGTCCCAGGGGGGGGCAGGGGGACGAAGATCTATGGCTACACCTTC
v_gene: TRBV24-1; abundance: -; j_gene: TRBJ2-1; d_gene: TRBD1; CDR3aa: CATGLGDRYNEQFF; CDR3nt: TGTGCCACCGGTCTTGGGGACAGATACAATGAGCAGTTCTTC
v_gene: TRBV30; abundance: few; j_gene: TRBJ1-2; d_gene: -; CDR3aa: CAWELFDYGYTF; CDR3nt: TGTGCCTGGGAACTATTTGACTATGGCTACACCTTC
v_gene: TRBV3-1; abundance: few; j_gene: TRBJ2-7; d_gene: TRBD2; CDR3aa: CASSQSSGGAYEQYF; CDR3nt: TGTGCCAGCAGCCAGTCTAGCGGGGGGGCCTACGAGCAGTACTTC
v_gene: TRBV5-1; abundance: many; j_gene: TRBJ2-3; d_gene: -; CDR3aa: CASSLRGAPSTDTQYF; CDR3nt: TGCGCCAGCAGCCTCCGGGGGGCCCCCAGCACAGATACGCAGTATTTT
v_gene: TRBV3-1; abundance: few; j_gene: TRBJ2-6; d_gene: -; CDR3aa: CASSQMVLSGANVLTF; CDR3nt: TGTGCCAGCAGCCAGATGGTACTTTCTGGGGCCAACGTCCTGACTTTC
v_gene: TRBV6-2/TRBV6-3; abundance: many; j_gene: TRBJ2-1; d_gene: TRBD1; CDR3aa: CASSPRDRGRNEQFF; CDR3nt: TGTGCCAGCAGTCCACGGGACAGGGGGCGGAATGAGCAGTTCTTC
v_gene: TRBV5-1; abundance: few; j_gene: TRBJ2-2; d_gene: TRBD2; CDR3aa: CASTLAGGLNTGELFF; CDR3nt: TGCGCCAGCACCCTAGCGGGGGGTCTGAACACCGGGGAGCTGTTTTTT
v_gene: TRBV20-1; abundance: -; j_gene: TRBJ2-7; d_gene: -; CDR3aa: CSATGPISYEQYF; CDR3nt: TGCAGTGCTACCGGGCCGATCTCCTACGAGCAGTACTTC
v_gene: TRBV9; abundance: many; j_gene: TRBJ2-5; d_gene: -; CDR3aa: CASSPEGRYETQYF; CDR3nt: TGTGCCAGCAGCCCCGAAGGACGTTATGAGACCCAGTACTTC
v_gene: TRBV11-3; abundance: many; j_gene: TRBJ2-1; d_gene: TRBD2; CDR3aa: CASSPPLAAQANEQFF; CDR3nt: TGTGCCAGCAGTCCTCCCCTAGCGGCCCAGGCTAATGAGCAGTTCTTC
v_gene: TRBV14; abundance: -; j_gene: TRBJ1-4; d_gene: -; CDR3aa: CASSQDGGQGTRANEKLFF; CDR3nt: TGTGCCAGCAGCCAAGATGGGGGGCAAGGGACCCGGGCTAATGAAAAACTGTTTTTT
v_gene: TRBV7-2; abundance: many; j_gene: TRBJ2-1; d_gene: TRBD1; CDR3aa: CASSRDRGQSGYNEQFF; CDR3nt: TGTGCCAGCTCCCGGGACAGGGGGCAATCGGGCTACAATGAGCAGTTCTTC
v_gene: TRBV7-3; abundance: many; j_gene: TRBJ2-7; d_gene: TRBD2; CDR3aa: CASSLGLAGVADEQYF; CDR3nt: TGTGCCAGCAGCTTGGGACTAGCGGGAGTGGCCGACGAGCAGTACTTC
v_gene: TRBV30; abundance: -; j_gene: TRBJ2-3; d_gene: -; CDR3aa: CAWARRDSRTDTQYF; CDR3nt: TGTGCCTGGGCTCGCCGGGACTCACGCACAGATACGCAGTATTTT
v_gene: TRBV7-6; abundance: few; j_gene: TRBJ1-1; d_gene: -; CDR3aa: CASSLEFVGAPVGTEAFF; CDR3nt: TGTGCCAGCAGCTTAGAGTTTGTTGGCGCCCCCGTCGGCACTGAAGCTTTCTTT
v_gene: TRBV11-2; abundance: few; j_gene: TRBJ1-2; d_gene: -; CDR3aa: CASSLIGGGYGYTF; CDR3nt: TGTGCCAGCAGCTTGATTGGGGGGGGCTATGGCTACACCTTC
v_gene: TRBV7-7; abundance: many; j_gene: TRBJ2-1; d_gene: TRBD1; CDR3aa: CASSLVGGTGTPYNEQFF; CDR3nt: TGTGCTAGCAGCTTAGTGGGGGGGACAGGGACCCCCTACAATGAGCAGTTCTTC
v_gene: TRBV13; abundance: -; j_gene: TRBJ1-1; d_gene: -; CDR3aa: CASSLWGEAFF; CDR3nt: TGTGCCAGCAGCTTATGGGGGGAAGCTTTCTTT
v_gene: TRBV11-1; abundance: many; j_gene: TRBJ2-5; d_gene: -; CDR3aa: CASSLRPQGGEETQYF; CDR3nt: TGTGCCAGCAGCTTACGGCCCCAGGGGGGAGAAGAGACCCAGTACTTC
v_gene: TRBV15; abundance: many; j_gene: TRBJ2-4; d_gene: TRBD2; CDR3aa: CATSPSTSGRFDIQYF; CDR3nt: TGTGCCACCAGCCCGTCGACTAGCGGGAGGTTTGACATTCAGTACTTC
v_gene: TRBV12-3/TRBV12-4; abundance: many; j_gene: TRBJ1-1; d_gene: -; CDR3aa: CASSLDSPSGTEAFF; CDR3nt: TGTGCCAGCAGTCTTGATAGCCCGTCGGGCACTGAAGCTTTCTTT
v_gene: TRBV30; abundance: -; j_gene: TRBJ1-1; d_gene: -; CDR3aa: CAWRVGTLNTEAFF; CDR3nt: TGTGCCTGGAGAGTAGGGACACTGAACACTGAAGCTTTCTTT
v_gene: TRBV28; abundance: many; j_gene: TRBJ2-7; d_gene: TRBD2; CDR3aa: CASSYSGRRYEQYF; CDR3nt: TGTGCCAGCAGTTATAGCGGGAGGAGGTACGAGCAGTACTTC
v_gene: TRBV18; abundance: -; j_gene: TRBJ1-1; d_gene: -; CDR3aa: CASSGDGYTEAFF; CDR3nt: TGTGCCAGCTCGGGGGACGGTTACACTGAAGCTTTCTTT
v_gene: TRBV14; abundance: -; j_gene: TRBJ2-2; d_gene: TRBD1; CDR3aa: CASSQAWTGTGELFF; CDR3nt: TGTGCCAGCAGCCAAGCCTGGACAGGGACCGGGGAGCTGTTTTTT
v_gene: TRBV29-1; abundance: -; j_gene: TRBJ1-6; d_gene: -; CDR3aa: CSVVGREGSPLHF; CDR3nt: TGCAGCGTTGTTGGCAGGGAAGGATCACCCCTCCACTTT
v_gene: TRBV20-1; abundance: many; j_gene: TRBJ2-2; d_gene: -; CDR3aa: CSARVRGIANTGELFF; CDR3nt: TGCAGTGCTAGAGTAAGGGGGATAGCGAACACCGGGGAGCTGTTTTTT
v_gene: TRBV12-3/TRBV12-4; abundance: many; j_gene: TRBJ2-5; d_gene: TRBD2; CDR3aa: CASSPGLAGGGIRETQYF; CDR3nt: TGTGCCAGCAGTCCCGGACTAGCGGGGGGCGGCATCCGGGAGACCCAGTACTTC
v_gene: TRBV7-3; abundance: few; j_gene: TRBJ2-5; d_gene: -; CDR3aa: CASSLQREETQYF; CDR3nt: TGTGCCAGCAGCCTCCAGAGAGAAGAGACCCAGTACTTC
v_gene: TRBV12-3/TRBV12-4; abundance: many; j_gene: TRBJ2-3; d_gene: -; CDR3aa: CASTRFSQGYTDTQYF; CDR3nt: TGTGCCAGCACCCGATTCAGTCAGGGGTACACAGATACGCAGTATTTT
v_gene: TRBV5-1; abundance: few; j_gene: TRBJ1-1; d_gene: TRBD1; CDR3aa: CASSTGTANTEAFF; CDR3nt: TGCGCCAGCAGCACGGGGACAGCTAACACTGAAGCTTTCTTT
v_gene: TRBV18; abundance: few; j_gene: TRBJ1-2; d_gene: -; CDR3aa: CASSPRGQPNPYGYTF; CDR3nt: TGTGCCAGCTCACCCCGAGGCCAGCCGAACCCCTATGGCTACACCTTC
v_gene: TRBV10-2; abundance: -; j_gene: TRBJ2-3; d_gene: TRBD2; CDR3aa: CASSGLAGGDTQYF; CDR3nt: TGCGCCAGCAGTGGACTAGCGGGAGGAGATACGCAGTATTTT
v_gene: TRBV4-3; abundance: many; j_gene: TRBJ2-3; d_gene: -; CDR3aa: CASSQAMGRKDTQYF; CDR3nt: TGCGCCAGCAGCCAGGCCATGGGGAGGAAAGATACGCAGTATTTT
v_gene: TRBV3-1; abundance: many; j_gene: TRBJ2-3; d_gene: -; CDR3aa: CASRQTGGGSTDTQYF; CDR3nt: TGTGCCAGCAGGCAGACAGGTGGTGGTAGCACAGATACGCAGTATTTT
v_gene: TRBV30; abundance: many; j_gene: TRBJ2-7; d_gene: -; CDR3aa: CAWAGRLGQYF; CDR3nt: TGTGCCTGGGCAGGGCGGCTCGGGCAGTACTTC
v_gene: TRBV5-6; abundance: -; j_gene: TRBJ1-1; d_gene: TRBD1; CDR3aa: CASSFDMDRGPTEAFF; CDR3nt: TGTGCCAGCAGCTTCGATATGGACAGGGGGCCCACTGAAGCTTTCTTT
v_gene: TRBV12-3/TRBV12-4; abundance: -; j_gene: TRBJ1-3; d_gene: -; CDR3aa: CASSPRVGSGNTIYF; CDR3nt: TGTGCCAGCAGTCCTCGGGTAGGCTCTGGAAACACCATATATTTT
v_gene: TRBV5-1; abundance: few; j_gene: TRBJ2-3; d_gene: TRBD2; CDR3aa: CASSLERLAGDPDTQYF; CDR3nt: TGCGCCAGCAGCTTGGAAAGACTAGCGGGGGACCCGGATACGCAGTATTTT
v_gene: TRBV10-2; abundance: -; j_gene: TRBJ2-5; d_gene: TRBD2; CDR3aa: CASASSGKETQYF; CDR3nt: TGCGCCAGCGCCTCTAGCGGAAAAGAGACCCAGTACTTC
v_gene: TRBV7-6; abundance: many; j_gene: TRBJ2-7; d_gene: TRBD1; CDR3aa: CASSSGGSYEQYF; CDR3nt: TGTGCCAGCAGCTCAGGGGGCTCCTACGAGCAGTACTTC
v_gene: TRBV25-1; abundance: many; j_gene: TRBJ1-4; d_gene: -; CDR3aa: CASSEFGGVIEKLFF; CDR3nt: TGTGCCAGCAGTGAATTCGGTGGGGTGATTGAAAAACTGTTTTTT
v_gene: TRBV6-2/TRBV6-3; abundance: -; j_gene: TRBJ2-2; d_gene: TRBD1; CDR3aa: CASRRDRENTGELFF; CDR3nt: TGTGCCAGCAGGCGTGACAGGGAGAACACCGGGGAGCTGTTTTTT